The entry below describes one T cell receptor (beta chain). Its antigen is unidentified. This entry is derived from a study of radiotherapy plus CTLA-4 blockade in lung cancer. TCRdb's copy holds only in-frame clones and misses some; the assay was immunoSEQ multiplex PCR. The profile shows roughly 97,000 clones, roughly 74% of them singletons. General observations from the study: There was expansion of tumor-derived TCR clones in blood after radiotherapy plus ipilimumab.

Trimming at V came to 7 bases and at J to 4 bases, leaving 7 bases not matched to a gene. This CDR3 is built from 14 residues. Germline V gene data show CDR1 as MDHEN and CDR2 as SYDVKM. The TCR originated in a human donor with non-small cell lung cancer who had a partial response to radiotherapy plus ipilimumab. Some clones in this sample may be carry-over from other donors' samples. The V and J genes are TRBV28 and TRBJ2-7, with TRBD1 matching 10 bases. The sequencing used peripheral blood, collected from a patient treated with radiotherapy plus ipilimumab. The CDR3 protein is CASTHGQGGYEQYF. CDR3 nucleotide sequence: TGTGCCAGCACCCATGGACAGGGGGGGTACGAGCAGTACTTC.